Described below is a single T cell receptor beta chain sequence and its context. In the original workflow: Estimation of nucleated cell counts relied on the amplification of reference gene primers. The assay was immunoSEQ multiplex PCR, and TCRdb's table has in-frame clones only and misses some. That table gives V, J and clone size, and the DNA gave D and trimming. The data contain about 54,000 clones, 81% of them singletons. The germline gives CDR1 SGHTA, CDR2 FQGTGA. CDR3 length: 15 amino acids. Between the trimmed V and J ends, which lost 1 base and 6 bases, there was a span of 14 bases. This sample is drawn from a study of blood T cell repertoires in COVID-19. In the study overall: Donors in the United States, Italy and Spain gave samples during acute or convalescent COVID-19. The analysed material was cDNA or gDNA that came from T cells, B-cell-depleted T cells, or PBMCs.

The sequenced material came from peripheral blood. The chain uses TRBV7-3 and TRBJ2-3, with D possibly matching TRBD2 (5 bases). The receptor was isolated from a woman in her sixties or seventies with acute or convalescent COVID-19. The CDR3 DNA is TGTGCCAGCAGCTTAAGAGGGTTTGGGTGGGATACGCAGTATTTT. This encodes CASSLRGFGWDTQYF.